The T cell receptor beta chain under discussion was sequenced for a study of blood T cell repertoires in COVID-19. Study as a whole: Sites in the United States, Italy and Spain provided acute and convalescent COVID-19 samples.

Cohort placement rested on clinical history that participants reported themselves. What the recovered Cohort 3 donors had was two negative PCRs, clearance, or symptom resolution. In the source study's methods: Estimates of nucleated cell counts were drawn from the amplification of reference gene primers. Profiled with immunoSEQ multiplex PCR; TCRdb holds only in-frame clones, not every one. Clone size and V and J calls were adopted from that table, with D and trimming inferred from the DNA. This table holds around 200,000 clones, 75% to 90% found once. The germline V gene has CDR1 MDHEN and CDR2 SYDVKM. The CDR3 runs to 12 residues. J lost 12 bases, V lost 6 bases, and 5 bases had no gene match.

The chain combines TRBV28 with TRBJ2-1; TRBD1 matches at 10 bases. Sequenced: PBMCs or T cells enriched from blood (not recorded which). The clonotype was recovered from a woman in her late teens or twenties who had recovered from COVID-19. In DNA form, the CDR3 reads TGTGCCAGCAGCCTCCGGGACAGGGGGCAGTTCTTC. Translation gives CASSLRDRGQFF.